This T cell receptor (beta chain) is drawn from a study of Graves' ophthalmopathy and Graves' hyperthyroidism. Using RNA transcripts, the TCR beta CDR3 regions were amplified. Following a first-round RT-PCR that used HTBI primers, a second-round multiplex PCR was carried out. TCRdb redid the calling of the multiplex PCR reads with MiXCR, one entry per CDR3 protein. The repertoire holds around 1.1 million distinct CDR3 sequences, with about 35% as singletons. This clonotype was counted ten times or more. At one end, the junction sequence differs from germline, possibly due to a read error. Germline CDR1 is LNHDA and CDR2 is SQIVND (reference sequence). The CDR3 totals 16 residues.

The receptor comes from an adult man with Graves' hyperthyroidism. Sequencing was done on a sample of peripheral blood or thyroid tissue (not recorded which). The chain couples TRBV19 to TRBJ1-1; TRBD1 aligns across 8 bases. In DNA form, the CDR3 reads TGTGCCAGCAGGCGGGACAGGAGTAGGATGAACGCTGAAGCTTTCTTT. Translated, it gives CASRRDRSRMNAEAFF. The full variable domain, with the rest looked up from reference TRBV19 and TRBJ1-1, is DGGITQSPKYLFRKEGQNVTLSCEQNLNHDAMYWYRQDPGQGLRLIYYSQIVNDFQKGDIAEGYSVSREKKESFPLTVTSAQKNPTAFYLCASRRDRSRMNAEAFFGQGTRLTVV.